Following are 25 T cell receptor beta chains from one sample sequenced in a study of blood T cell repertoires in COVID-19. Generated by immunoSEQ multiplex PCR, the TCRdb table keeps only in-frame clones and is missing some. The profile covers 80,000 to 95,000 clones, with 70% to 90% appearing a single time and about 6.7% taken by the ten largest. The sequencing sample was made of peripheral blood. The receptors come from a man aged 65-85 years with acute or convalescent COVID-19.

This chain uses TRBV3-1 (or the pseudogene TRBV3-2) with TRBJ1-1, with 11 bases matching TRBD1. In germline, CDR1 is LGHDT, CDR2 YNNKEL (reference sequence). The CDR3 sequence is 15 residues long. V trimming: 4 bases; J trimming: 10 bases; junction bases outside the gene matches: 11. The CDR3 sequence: CASSRRDRGLSGAFF. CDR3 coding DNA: TGTGCCAGCAGCCGCCGGGACAGGGGGTTATCGGGAGCTTTCTTT.

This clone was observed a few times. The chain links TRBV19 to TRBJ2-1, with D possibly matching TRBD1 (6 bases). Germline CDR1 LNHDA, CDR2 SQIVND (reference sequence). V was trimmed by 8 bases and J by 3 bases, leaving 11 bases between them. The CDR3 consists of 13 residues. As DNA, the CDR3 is TGTGCCAGTGCGGCAGGGGACTACAATGAGCAGTTCTTC. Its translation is CASAAGDYNEQFF.

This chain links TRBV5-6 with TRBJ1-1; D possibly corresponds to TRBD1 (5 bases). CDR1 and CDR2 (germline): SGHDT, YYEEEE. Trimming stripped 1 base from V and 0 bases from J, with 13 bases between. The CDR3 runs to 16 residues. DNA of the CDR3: TGTGCCAGCAGCTTGTACGGGGGAAACATGAACACTGAAGCTTTCTTT. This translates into CASSLYGGNMNTEAFF.

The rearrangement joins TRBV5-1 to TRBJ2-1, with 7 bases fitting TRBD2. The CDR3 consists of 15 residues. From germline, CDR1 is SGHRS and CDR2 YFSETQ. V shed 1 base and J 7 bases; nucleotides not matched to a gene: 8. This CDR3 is CASSLRTGGNNEQFF. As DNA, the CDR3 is TGCGCCAGCAGCTTGCGGACGGGGGGAAATAATGAGCAGTTCTTC. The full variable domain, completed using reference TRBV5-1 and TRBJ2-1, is KAGVTQTPRYLIKTRGQQVTLSCSPISGHRSVSWYQQTPGQGLQFLFEYFSETQRNKGNFPGRFSGRQFSNSRSEMNVSTLELGDSALYLCASSLRTGGNNEQFFGPGTRLTVL.

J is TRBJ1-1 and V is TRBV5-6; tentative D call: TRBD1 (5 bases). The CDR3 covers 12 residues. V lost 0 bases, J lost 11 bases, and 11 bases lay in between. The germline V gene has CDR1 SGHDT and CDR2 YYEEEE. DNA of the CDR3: TGTGCCAGCAGCTTGGAGGAGGGGATCGCTTTCTTT. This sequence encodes CASSLEEGIAFF.

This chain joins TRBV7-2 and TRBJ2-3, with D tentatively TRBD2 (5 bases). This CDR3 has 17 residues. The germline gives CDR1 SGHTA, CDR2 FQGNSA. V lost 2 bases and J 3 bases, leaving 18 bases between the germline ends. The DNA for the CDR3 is TGTGCCAGCAGCTTAATAAGCGGTGGGTGGCCTACAGATACGCAGTATTTT. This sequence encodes CASSLISGGWPTDTQYF.

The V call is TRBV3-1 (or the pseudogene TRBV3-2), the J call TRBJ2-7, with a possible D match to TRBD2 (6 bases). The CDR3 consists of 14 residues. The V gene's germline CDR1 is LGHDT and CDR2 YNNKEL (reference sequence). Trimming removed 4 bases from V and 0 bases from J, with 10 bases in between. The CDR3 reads CASSLAAASYEQYF. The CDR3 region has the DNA TGTGCCAGCAGCCTAGCGGCGGCCTCCTACGAGCAGTACTTC.

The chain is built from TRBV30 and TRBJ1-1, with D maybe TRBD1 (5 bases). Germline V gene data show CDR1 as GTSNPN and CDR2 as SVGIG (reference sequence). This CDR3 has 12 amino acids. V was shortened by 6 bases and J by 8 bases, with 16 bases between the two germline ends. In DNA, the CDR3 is TGTGCCTGTAACTCAGGGAATCCCGAAGCTTTCTTT. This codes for CACNSGNPEAFF.

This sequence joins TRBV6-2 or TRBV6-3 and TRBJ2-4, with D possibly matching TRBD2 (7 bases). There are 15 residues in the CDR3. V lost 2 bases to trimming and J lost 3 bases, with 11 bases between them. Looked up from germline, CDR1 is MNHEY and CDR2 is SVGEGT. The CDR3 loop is CASSYGGAGKNIQYF. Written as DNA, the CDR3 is TGTGCCAGCAGTTACGGGGGGGCTGGCAAAAACATTCAGTACTTC.

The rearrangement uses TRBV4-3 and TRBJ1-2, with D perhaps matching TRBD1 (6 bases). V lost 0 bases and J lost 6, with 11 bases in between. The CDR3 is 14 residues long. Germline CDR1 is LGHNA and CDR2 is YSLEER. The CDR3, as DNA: TGCGCCAGCAGCCAAGATAGGACAGTAGATGGCTACACCTTC. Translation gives CASSQDRTVDGYTF.

Written as DNA, the CDR3 is TGTGCCAGCAAAGACAGGGGGCGGACGGAAGAGACCCAGTACTTC. Translation: CASKDRGRTEETQYF. This chain connects TRBV2 to TRBJ2-5; 10 bases line up with TRBD1. The V gene end was trimmed by 7 bases and the J gene end by 3 bases; junction bases not matched to a gene: 8. The CDR3 is 15 residues long. From germline, CDR1 is SNHLY and CDR2 FYNNEI.

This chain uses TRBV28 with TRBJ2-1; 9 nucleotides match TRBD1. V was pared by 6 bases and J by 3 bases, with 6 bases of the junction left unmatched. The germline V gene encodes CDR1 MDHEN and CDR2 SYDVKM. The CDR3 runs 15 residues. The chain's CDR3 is CASSRDRADYNEQFF. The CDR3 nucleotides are TGTGCCAGCAGCCGGGACAGGGCTGACTACAATGAGCAGTTCTTC.

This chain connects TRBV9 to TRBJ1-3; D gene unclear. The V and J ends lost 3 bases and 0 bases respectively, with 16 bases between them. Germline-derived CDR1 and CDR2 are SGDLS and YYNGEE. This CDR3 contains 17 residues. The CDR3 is CASSDSGPDLSGNTIYF. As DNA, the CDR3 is TGTGCCAGCAGCGACTCAGGCCCTGACCTCTCTGGAAACACCATATATTTT.

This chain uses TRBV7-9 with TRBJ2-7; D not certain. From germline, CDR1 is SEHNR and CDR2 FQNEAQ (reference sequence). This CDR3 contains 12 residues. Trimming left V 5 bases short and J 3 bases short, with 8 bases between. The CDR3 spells CASSLLLYEQYF. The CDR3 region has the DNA TGTGCCAGCAGCCTATTACTCTACGAGCAGTACTTC.

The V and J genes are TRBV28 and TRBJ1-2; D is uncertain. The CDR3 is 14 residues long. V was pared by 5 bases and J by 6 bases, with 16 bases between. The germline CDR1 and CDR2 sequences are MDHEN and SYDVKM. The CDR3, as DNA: TGTGCCAGCAGTGAATGGAGGAAAGTTGATGGCTACACCTTC. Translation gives CASSEWRKVDGYTF.

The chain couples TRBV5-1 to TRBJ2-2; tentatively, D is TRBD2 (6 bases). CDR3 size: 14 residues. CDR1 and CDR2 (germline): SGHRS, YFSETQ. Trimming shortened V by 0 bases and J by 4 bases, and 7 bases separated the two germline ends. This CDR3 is CASSLELATGELFF. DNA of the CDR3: TGCGCCAGCAGCTTGGAACTAGCCACCGGGGAGCTGTTTTTT.

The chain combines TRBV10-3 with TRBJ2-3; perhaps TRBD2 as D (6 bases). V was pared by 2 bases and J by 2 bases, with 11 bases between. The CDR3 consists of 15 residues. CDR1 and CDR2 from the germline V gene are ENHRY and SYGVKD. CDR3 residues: CAISEGGEYTDTQYF. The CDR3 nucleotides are TGTGCCATCAGTGAGGGCGGGGAGTACACAGATACGCAGTATTTT.

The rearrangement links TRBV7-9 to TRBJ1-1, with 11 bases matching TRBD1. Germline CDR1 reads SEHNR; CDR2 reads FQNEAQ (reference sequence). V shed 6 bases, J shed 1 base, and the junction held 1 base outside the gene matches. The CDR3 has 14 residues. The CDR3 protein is CASRGTGGNTEAFF. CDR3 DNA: TGTGCCAGCAGGGGGACAGGGGGGAACACTGAAGCTTTCTTT.

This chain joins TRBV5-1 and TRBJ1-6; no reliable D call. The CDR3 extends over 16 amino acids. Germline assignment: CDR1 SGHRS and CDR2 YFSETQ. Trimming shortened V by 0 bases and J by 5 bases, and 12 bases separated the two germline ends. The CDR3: CASSLEPSRDNSPLHF. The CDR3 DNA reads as TGCGCCAGCAGCTTGGAACCTTCCCGGGATAATTCACCCCTCCACTTT.

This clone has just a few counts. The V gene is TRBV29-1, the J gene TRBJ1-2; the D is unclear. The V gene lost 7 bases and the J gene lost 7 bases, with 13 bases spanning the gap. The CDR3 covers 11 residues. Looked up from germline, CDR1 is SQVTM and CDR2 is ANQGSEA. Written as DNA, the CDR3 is TGCAGCGCCCTGGCAGGTATTGGCTACACCTTC. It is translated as CSALAGIGYTF.

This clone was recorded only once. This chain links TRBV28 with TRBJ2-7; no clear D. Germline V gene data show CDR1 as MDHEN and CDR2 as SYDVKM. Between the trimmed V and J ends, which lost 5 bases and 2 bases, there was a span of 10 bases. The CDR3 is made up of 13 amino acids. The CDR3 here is CASSGRITYEQYF. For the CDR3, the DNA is TGTGCCAGCAGTGGGCGAATAACCTACGAGCAGTACTTC.

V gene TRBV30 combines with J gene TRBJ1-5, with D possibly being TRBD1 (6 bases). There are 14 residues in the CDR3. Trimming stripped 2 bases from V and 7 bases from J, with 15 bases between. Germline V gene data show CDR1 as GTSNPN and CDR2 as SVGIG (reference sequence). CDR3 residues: CAWSKVQGLQPQHF. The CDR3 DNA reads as TGTGCCTGGAGTAAGGTACAGGGCCTACAGCCCCAGCATTTT.

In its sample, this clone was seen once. The CDR3 DNA is TGTGCCAGCAGCCTTGACAGCCCCAGGTGGGATACGCAGTATTTT. Translation: CASSLDSPRWDTQYF. The chain is built from TRBV2 and TRBJ2-3; the D gene is possibly TRBD1 (5 bases). Per the germline V gene, CDR1 is SNHLY and CDR2 is FYNNEI. The V gene lost 6 bases and the J gene lost 6 bases, with 19 bases spanning the gap. The CDR3 runs to 15 residues.

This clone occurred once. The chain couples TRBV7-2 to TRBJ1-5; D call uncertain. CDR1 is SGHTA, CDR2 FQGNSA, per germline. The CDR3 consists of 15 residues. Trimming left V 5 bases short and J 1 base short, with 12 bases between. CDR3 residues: CASSNRWVSNQPQHF. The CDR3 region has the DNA TGTGCCAGCAGCAACAGATGGGTCAGCAATCAGCCCCAGCATTTT. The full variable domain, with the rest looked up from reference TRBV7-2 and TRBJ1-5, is GAGVSQSPSNKVTEKGKDVELRCDPISGHTALYWYRQSLGQGLEFLIYFQGNSAPDKSGLPSDRFSAERTGGSVSTLTIQRTQQEDSAVYLCASSNRWVSNQPQHFGDGTRLSIL.

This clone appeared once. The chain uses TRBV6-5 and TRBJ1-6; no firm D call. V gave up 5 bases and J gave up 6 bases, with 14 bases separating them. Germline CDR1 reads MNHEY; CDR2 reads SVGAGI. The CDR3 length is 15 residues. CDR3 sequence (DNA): TGTGCCAGCAGTCCGCTTCGGGAGTCTAATTCACCCCTCCACTTT. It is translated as CASSPLRESNSPLHF.